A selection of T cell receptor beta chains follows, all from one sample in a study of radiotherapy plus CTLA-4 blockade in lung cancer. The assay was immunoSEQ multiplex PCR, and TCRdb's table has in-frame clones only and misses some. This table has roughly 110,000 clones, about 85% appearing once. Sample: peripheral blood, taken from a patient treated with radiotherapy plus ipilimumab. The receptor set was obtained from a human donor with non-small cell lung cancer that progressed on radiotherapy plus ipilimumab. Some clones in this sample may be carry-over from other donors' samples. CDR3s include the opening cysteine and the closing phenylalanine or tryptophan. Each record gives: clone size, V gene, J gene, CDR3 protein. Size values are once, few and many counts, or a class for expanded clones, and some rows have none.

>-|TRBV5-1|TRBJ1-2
CASSLDGANYGYTF
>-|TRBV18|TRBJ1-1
CASSPQGAFSQAFF
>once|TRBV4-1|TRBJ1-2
CASSQLGSNLPNYGYTF
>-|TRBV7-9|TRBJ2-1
CASSPLSGQYNEQFF
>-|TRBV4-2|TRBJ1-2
CASSQEGDRGQGYGYTF
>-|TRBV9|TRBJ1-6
CASSVGGGIYYNSPLHF
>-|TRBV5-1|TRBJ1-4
CASSKDRGVDEKLFF
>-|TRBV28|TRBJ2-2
CASSLRGGGNTGELFF
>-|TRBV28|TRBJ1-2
CASSLSFQGYYGYTF
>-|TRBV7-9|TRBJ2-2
CASSFLFTGELFF
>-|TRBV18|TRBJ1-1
CASSQSQAGGRAEAFF
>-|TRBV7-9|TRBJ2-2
CASSPWGSMNTGELFF
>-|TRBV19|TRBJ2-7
CASSIDLENFEQYF
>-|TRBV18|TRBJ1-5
CASSPLGGLRFENQPQHF
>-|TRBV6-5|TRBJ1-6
CASRQGAGDSPLHF
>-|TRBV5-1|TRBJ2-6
CASSEPGQGASGANVLTF
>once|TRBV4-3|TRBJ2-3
CASSHLAGGLGTDTQYF
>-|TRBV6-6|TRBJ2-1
CASSYGQYYNEQFF
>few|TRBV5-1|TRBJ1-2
CASSLTFEGRRGAYGYTF
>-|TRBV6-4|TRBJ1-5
CASSERRDRVLNQPQHF
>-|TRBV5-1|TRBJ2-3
CASSLGVTGPDTQYF
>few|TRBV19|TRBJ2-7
CASSIVGSVYEQYF
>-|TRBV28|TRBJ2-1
CASRRLAGGQYHEQFF
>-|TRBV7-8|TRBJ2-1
CASSFFRGSSYNEQFF
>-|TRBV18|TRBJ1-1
CASSQTDETEAFF
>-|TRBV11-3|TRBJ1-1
CASSSGGGRTEAFF
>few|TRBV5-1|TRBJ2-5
CASSRQGLNQETQYF